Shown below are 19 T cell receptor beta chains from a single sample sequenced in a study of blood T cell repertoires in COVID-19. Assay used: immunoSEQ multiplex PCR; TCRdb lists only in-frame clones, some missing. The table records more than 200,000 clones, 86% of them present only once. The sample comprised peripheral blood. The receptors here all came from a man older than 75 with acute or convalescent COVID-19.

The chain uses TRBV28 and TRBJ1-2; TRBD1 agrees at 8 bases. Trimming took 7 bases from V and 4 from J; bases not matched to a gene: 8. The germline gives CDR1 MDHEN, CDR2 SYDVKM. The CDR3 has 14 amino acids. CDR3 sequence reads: CASTAGGFAYGYTF. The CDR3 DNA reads TGTGCCAGCACCGCAGGGGGCTTCGCCTATGGCTACACCTTC.

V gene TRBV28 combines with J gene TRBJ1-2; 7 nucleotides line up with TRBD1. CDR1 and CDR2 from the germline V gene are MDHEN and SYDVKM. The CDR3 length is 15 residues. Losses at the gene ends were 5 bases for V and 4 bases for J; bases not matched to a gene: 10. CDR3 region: CASSPGGTRGYGYTF. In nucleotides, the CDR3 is TGTGCCAGCAGTCCAGGGGGGACCAGGGGCTATGGCTACACCTTC.

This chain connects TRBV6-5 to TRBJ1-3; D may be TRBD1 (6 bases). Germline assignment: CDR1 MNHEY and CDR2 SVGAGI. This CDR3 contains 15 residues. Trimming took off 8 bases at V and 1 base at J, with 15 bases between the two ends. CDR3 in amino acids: CASSLGAPSGNTIYF. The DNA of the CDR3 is TGTGCCAGCTCTTTGGGGGCCCCATCTGGAAACACCATATATTTT.

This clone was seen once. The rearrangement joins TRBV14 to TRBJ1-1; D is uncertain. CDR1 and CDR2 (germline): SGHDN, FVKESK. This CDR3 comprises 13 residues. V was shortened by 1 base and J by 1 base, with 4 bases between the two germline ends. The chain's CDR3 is CASSQGENTEAFF. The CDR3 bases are TGTGCCAGCAGCCAAGGCGAGAACACTGAAGCTTTCTTT.

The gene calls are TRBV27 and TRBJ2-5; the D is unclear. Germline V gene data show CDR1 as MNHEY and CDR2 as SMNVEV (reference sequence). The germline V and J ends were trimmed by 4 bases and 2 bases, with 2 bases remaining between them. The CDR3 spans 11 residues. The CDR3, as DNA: TGTGCCAGCAGTTCTCAAGAGACCCAGTACTTC. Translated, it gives CASSSQETQYF.

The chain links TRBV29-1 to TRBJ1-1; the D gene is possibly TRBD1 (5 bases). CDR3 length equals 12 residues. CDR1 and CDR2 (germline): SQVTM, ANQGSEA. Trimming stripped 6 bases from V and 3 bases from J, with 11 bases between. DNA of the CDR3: TGCAGCGTAGGTGTGGGGCACACTGAAGCTTTCTTT. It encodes CSVGVGHTEAFF.

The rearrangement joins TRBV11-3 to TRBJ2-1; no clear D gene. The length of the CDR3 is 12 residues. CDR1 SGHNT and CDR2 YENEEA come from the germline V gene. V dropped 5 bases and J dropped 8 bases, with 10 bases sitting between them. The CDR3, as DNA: TGTGCCAGCAGCGTTCTGAGCGATGAGCAGTTCTTC. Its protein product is CASSVLSDEQFF.

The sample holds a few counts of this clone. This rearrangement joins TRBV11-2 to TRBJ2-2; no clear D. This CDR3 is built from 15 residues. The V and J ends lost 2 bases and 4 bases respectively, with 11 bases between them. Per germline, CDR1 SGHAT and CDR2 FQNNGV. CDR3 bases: TGTGCCAGCAGCTTATCGGGTGTCGGCACCGGGGAGCTGTTTTTT. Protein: CASSLSGVGTGELFF.

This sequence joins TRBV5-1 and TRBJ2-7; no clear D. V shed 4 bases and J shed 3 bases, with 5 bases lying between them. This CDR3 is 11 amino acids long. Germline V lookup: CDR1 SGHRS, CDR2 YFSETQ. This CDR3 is CASSAGYEQYF. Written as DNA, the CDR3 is TGCGCCAGCAGCGCCGGCTACGAGCAGTACTTC.

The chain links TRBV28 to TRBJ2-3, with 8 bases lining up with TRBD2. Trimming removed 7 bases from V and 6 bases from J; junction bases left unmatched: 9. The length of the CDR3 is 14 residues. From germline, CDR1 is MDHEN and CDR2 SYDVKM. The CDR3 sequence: CASTSGRASDTQYF. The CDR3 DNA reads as TGTGCCAGCACCTCCGGGAGGGCATCCGATACGCAGTATTTT.

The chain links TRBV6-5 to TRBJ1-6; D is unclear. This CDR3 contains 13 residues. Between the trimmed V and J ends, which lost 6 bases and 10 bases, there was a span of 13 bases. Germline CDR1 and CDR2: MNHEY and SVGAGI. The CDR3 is CASSSPGSSPLHF. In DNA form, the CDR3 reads TGTGCCAGCAGCAGTCCGGGGAGCTCACCCCTCCACTTT.

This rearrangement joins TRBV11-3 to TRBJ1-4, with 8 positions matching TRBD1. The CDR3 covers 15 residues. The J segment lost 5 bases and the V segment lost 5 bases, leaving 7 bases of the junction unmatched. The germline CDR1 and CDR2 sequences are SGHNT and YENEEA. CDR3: CASSPQGAVNEKLFF. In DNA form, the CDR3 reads TGTGCCAGCAGCCCTCAGGGGGCCGTCAATGAAAAACTGTTTTTT. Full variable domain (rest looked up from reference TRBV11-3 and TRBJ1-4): EAGVVQSPRYKIIEKKQPVAFWCNPISGHNTLYWYLQNLGQGPELLIRYENEEAVDDSQLPKDRFSAERLKGVDSTLKIQPAELGDSAVYLCASSPQGAVNEKLFFGSGTQLSVL.

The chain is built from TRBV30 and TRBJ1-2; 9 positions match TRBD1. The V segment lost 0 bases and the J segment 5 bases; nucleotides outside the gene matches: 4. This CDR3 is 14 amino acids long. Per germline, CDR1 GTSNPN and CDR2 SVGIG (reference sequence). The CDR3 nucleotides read TGTGCCTGGAGTGTCGGTGGGACAGGGTATGGCTACACCTTC. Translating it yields CAWSVGGTGYGYTF.

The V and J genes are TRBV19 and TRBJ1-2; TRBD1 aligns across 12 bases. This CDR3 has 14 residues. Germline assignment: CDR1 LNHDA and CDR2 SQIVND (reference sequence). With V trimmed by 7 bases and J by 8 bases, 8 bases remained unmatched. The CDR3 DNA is TGTGCCAGTAAGTCTCCCGGGACAGGGGGCGGCTACACCTTC. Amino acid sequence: CASKSPGTGGGYTF.

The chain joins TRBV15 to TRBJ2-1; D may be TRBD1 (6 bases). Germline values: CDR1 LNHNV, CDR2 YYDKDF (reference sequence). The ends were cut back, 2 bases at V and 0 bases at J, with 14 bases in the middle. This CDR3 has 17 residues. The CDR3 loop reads CATSRPQGLSSYNEQFF. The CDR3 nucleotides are TGTGCCACCAGCAGACCACAGGGCCTAAGCTCCTACAATGAGCAGTTCTTC.

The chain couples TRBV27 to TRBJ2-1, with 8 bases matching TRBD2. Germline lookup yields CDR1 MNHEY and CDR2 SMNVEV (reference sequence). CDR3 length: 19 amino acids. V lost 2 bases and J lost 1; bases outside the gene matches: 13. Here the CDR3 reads CASSLIGRSREVSYNEQFF. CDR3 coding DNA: TGTGCCAGCAGTTTAATAGGTCGTTCGCGGGAGGTTTCCTACAATGAGCAGTTCTTC.

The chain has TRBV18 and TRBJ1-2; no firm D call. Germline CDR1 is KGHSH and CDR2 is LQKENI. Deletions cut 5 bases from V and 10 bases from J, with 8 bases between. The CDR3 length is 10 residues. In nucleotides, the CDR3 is TGTGCCAGCTCAGGGGAGGCCTACACCTTC. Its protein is CASSGEAYTF.

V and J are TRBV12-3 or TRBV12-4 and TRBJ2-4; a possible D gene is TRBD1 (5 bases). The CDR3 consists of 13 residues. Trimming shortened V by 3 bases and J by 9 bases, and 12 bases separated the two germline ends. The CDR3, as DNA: TGTGCCAGCAGTTTTGCCGAAAGGGGCATTCAGTACTTC. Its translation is CASSFAERGIQYF.

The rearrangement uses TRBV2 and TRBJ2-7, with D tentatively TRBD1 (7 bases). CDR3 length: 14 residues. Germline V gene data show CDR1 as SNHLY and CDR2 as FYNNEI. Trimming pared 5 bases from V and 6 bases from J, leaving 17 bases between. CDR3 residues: CASSTPGGPLEQYV. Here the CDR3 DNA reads TGTGCCAGCAGTACCCCAGGGGGGCCCCTCGAGCAGTACGTC.